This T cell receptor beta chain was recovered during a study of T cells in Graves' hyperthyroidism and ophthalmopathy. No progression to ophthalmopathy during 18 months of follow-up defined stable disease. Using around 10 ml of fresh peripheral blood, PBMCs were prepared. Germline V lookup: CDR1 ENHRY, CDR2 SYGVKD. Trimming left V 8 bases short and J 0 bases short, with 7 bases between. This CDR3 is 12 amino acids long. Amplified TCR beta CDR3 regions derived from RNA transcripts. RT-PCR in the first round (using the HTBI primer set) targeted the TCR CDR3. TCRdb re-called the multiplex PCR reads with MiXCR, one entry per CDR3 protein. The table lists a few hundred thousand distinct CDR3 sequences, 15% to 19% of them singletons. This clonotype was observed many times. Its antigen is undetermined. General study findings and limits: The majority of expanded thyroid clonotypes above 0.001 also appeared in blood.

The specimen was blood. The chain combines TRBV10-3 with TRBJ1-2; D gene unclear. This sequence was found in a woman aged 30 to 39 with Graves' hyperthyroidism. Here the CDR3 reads CAIRGSNYGYTF. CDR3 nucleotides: TGTGCCATCCGCGGCTCTAACTATGGCTACACCTTC.